The 27 T cell receptor beta chains in this list originate from one sample, sequenced in a study of T cell clonotyping in hematopoietic cell transplantation. Method: immunoSEQ multiplex PCR; TCRdb's copy keeps in-frame clones and lacks some. The sample records some 2,200 clones, nearly 90% being singletons. The sequenced sample was peripheral blood mononuclear cells. The receptors were sampled from a man aged 35 to 55 in good health. Some clones in this sample may be carry-over from other donors' samples.

The chain couples TRBV7-9 to TRBJ1-2; D remains unclear. Trimming removed 5 bases from V and 1 base from J, with 17 bases in between. This CDR3 is built from 16 residues. Germline CDR1 is SEHNR and CDR2 is FQNEAQ (reference sequence). CDR3 residues: CASSPKTDISNYGYTF. CDR3 sequence (DNA): TGTGCCAGCAGCCCGAAGACGGATATTAGTAACTATGGCTACACCTTC.

The gene calls are TRBV6-6 and TRBJ1-2; maybe TRBD1 (5 bases). This CDR3 has 14 amino acids. In germline, CDR1 is MNHNY, CDR2 SVGAGI (reference sequence). Trimming shortened V by 6 bases and J by 0 bases, and 11 bases separated the two germline ends. The CDR3 spells CASRGRQANYGYTF. The CDR3 bases are TGTGCCAGCAGGGGACGTCAAGCTAACTATGGCTACACCTTC.

The chain has TRBV7-2 and TRBJ1-2, with a tentative D call TRBD1 (5 bases). The CDR3 covers 13 residues. Germline V gene lookup returns CDR1 SGHTA and CDR2 FQGNSA. The germline V and J ends were trimmed by 5 bases and 5 bases, with 12 bases remaining between them. In DNA, the CDR3 is TGTGCCAGCAGCCCAAACAGGCTATATGGCTACACCTTC. This sequence encodes CASSPNRLYGYTF.

V is TRBV5-1 and J is TRBJ2-5, with D perhaps assigned TRBD1 or TRBD2 (5 bases each). Germline-derived CDR1 and CDR2 are SGHRS and YFSETQ. This CDR3 spans 13 amino acids. V was cut by 4 bases and J by 5 bases, with 12 bases left in between. Here the CDR3 DNA reads TGCGCCAGCAGCCCGGAGTGGGGGGAGACCCAGTACTTC. This gives the protein CASSPEWGETQYF.

This chain connects TRBV5-1 to TRBJ2-5; 7 nucleotides align to TRBD1. Germline trimming cut 0 bases from V and 4 bases from J; bases unmatched to any gene: 12. Germline V CDR1 and CDR2: SGHRS, YFSETQ. This CDR3 region has 17 residues. CDR3 protein: CASSLGRQGSAPETQYF. The CDR3 bases are TGCGCCAGCAGCTTGGGGAGACAGGGTTCGGCGCCAGAGACCCAGTACTTC.

The V and J genes are TRBV18 and TRBJ1-5; D not resolved. CDR1 and CDR2 (germline): KGHSH, LQKENI. This CDR3 comprises 12 residues. Trimming removed 5 bases from V and 3 bases from J, with 5 bases in between. In DNA form, the CDR3 reads TGTGCCAGCTCAGAGAACAATCAGCCCCAGCATTTT. Encoded protein: CASSENNQPQHF.

The J gene is TRBJ2-7, the V gene TRBV5-1; 8 nucleotides match TRBD2. This CDR3 contains 16 residues. Per germline, CDR1 SGHRS and CDR2 YFSETQ. V shed 1 base, J shed 1 base, and the junction held 7 bases outside the gene matches. CDR3 amino acids: CASSLRSGGTSYEQYF. As DNA, the CDR3 is TGCGCCAGCAGCTTGAGAAGCGGGGGTACGTCCTACGAGCAGTACTTC.

This chain joins TRBV27 and TRBJ2-5; 7 bases map to TRBD2. Trimming took 5 bases from V and 2 from J; bases not matched to a gene: 8. The CDR3 is made up of 15 amino acids. Looked up from germline, CDR1 is MNHEY and CDR2 is SMNVEV (reference sequence). The CDR3 is CASSPGTTSQETQYF. CDR3 DNA: TGTGCCAGCAGTCCAGGGACTACCTCTCAAGAGACCCAGTACTTC.

This chain links TRBV7-2 with TRBJ1-5; D not resolved. Germline loops: CDR1 SGHTA, CDR2 FQGNSA. CDR3 length: 14 residues. V shed 2 bases and J shed 5 bases, with 10 bases lying between them. In DNA form, the CDR3 reads TGTGCCAGCAGCTTAAACGTGGTCTATCAGCCCCAGCATTTT. Translation: CASSLNVVYQPQHF. The full variable domain, completed using reference TRBV7-2 and TRBJ1-5, is GAGVSQSPSNKVTEKGKDVELRCDPISGHTALYWYRQSLGQGLEFLIYFQGNSAPDKSGLPSDRFSAERTGGSVSTLTIQRTQQEDSAVYLCASSLNVVYQPQHFGDGTRLSIL.

Only one count was recorded for this clone. The V call is TRBV15, the J call TRBJ2-3; 9 bases are shared with TRBD2. V was clipped by 3 bases and J by 0 bases; unmatched bases: 4. The CDR3 has 16 residues. Germline CDR1 is LNHNV and CDR2 is YYDKDF (reference sequence). CDR3 DNA sequence: TGTGCCACCAGCAGGGCGGGGGGGTACAGCACAGATACGCAGTATTTT. Its protein is CATSRAGGYSTDTQYF.

The chain links TRBV7-3 to TRBJ1-1; D not resolved. V lost 3 bases and J lost 0, with 5 bases in between. The germline V gene encodes CDR1 SGHTA and CDR2 FQGTGA. The CDR3 runs to 13 residues. The CDR3 DNA reads TGTGCCAGCAGCTTGAATGTGAACACTGAAGCTTTCTTT. Its translation is CASSLNVNTEAFF.

The rearrangement joins TRBV18 to TRBJ2-3, with D uncertain. Germline V gives CDR1 KGHSH, CDR2 LQKENI. The CDR3 length is 13 residues. The V end was cut by 5 bases, the J end by 4 bases, with 10 bases between. The CDR3 sequence: CASSITVSDTQYF. CDR3 nucleotide sequence: TGTGCCAGCTCAATTACGGTGTCAGATACGCAGTATTTT.

The rearrangement links TRBV25-1 to TRBJ2-3; D unclear. CDR1 and CDR2 from the germline V gene are MGHDK and SYGVNS. CDR3 length: 13 residues. The germline V and J ends were trimmed by 3 bases and 2 bases, with 6 bases remaining between them. CDR3 DNA sequence: TGTGCCAGCAGTGACGGCTACACAGATACGCAGTATTTT. Its translation is CASSDGYTDTQYF.

The rearrangement joins TRBV5-1 to TRBJ2-2, with D perhaps matching TRBD2 (6 bases). The V and J ends lost 0 bases and 5 bases respectively, with 11 bases between them. Germline lookup yields CDR1 SGHRS and CDR2 YFSETQ. CDR3 size: 15 residues. In DNA form, the CDR3 reads TGCGCCAGCAGCTTGGCCGTTAGCGGAACCGGGGAGCTGTTTTTT. Translation: CASSLAVSGTGELFF.

The rearrangement uses TRBV12-2 and TRBJ1-6; the D call of TRBD1 is as the table states it, not checked on the DNA. TRBV12-2 is marked as a pseudogene. This CDR3 has 16 amino acids. The CDR3 sequence is CASRIPLNRDGSPLHF. The CDR3 DNA sequence: TGTGCAAGTCGCATTCCCCTGAACAGGGATGGTTCACCCCTCCACTTT.

The chain recombines TRBV4-1 with TRBJ1-1; no clear D gene. The CDR3 consists of 15 residues. CDR1 and CDR2 from the germline V gene are MGHRA and YSYEKL. V gave up 2 bases and J gave up 1 base, with 11 bases separating them. CDR3 in amino acids: CASSQMSPQNTEAFF. CDR3 DNA sequence: TGCGCCAGCAGCCAAATGTCTCCACAGAACACTGAAGCTTTCTTT.

The genes are TRBV4-1 and TRBJ2-1; 9 bases are a match to TRBD2. Unmatched junction bases numbered 7, after V lost 0 bases and J lost 7 bases. The CDR3 totals 16 residues. Germline V gene data show CDR1 as MGHRA and CDR2 as YSYEKL. The CDR3 spells CASSQDSAGGRNEQFF. DNA of the CDR3: TGCGCCAGCAGCCAAGATTCGGCGGGGGGGAGGAATGAGCAGTTCTTC.

The rearrangement joins TRBV6-1 to TRBJ2-2; 9 bases are a match to TRBD2. V lost 4 bases to trimming and J lost 6 bases; unmatched junction nucleotides: 12. Germline loops: CDR1 MNHNS, CDR2 SASEGT. The CDR3 extends over 17 amino acids. CDR3 bases: TGTGCCAGCAGTGCCGTACCCAGCGGGGGGTTCGCCGGGGAGCTGTTTTTT. Its translation is CASSAVPSGGFAGELFF.

V is TRBV5-6 and J is TRBJ1-4, with D possibly being TRBD1 (5 bases). The CDR3 totals 17 residues. V was cut by 3 bases and J by 4 bases, with 19 bases left in between. Germline V gives CDR1 SGHDT, CDR2 YYEEEE. CDR3 bases: TGTGCCAGCAGCTGGGGGTATACGGGGTCAAGTAATGAAAAACTGTTTTTT. Its translation: CASSWGYTGSSNEKLFF.

This clone was seen just once. The chain uses TRBV11-2 and TRBJ2-2; D uncertain. CDR1 and CDR2 from the germline V gene are SGHAT and FQNNGV. The CDR3 has 14 residues. V was shortened by 2 bases and J by 3 bases, with 7 bases between the two germline ends. The CDR3 region is CASSLFRDTGELFF. The CDR3 nucleotides read TGTGCCAGCAGCTTATTCCGGGACACCGGGGAGCTGTTTTTT. The entire variable domain, with the rest obtained from reference TRBV11-2 and TRBJ2-2, is as follows: EAGVAQSPRYKIIEKRQSVAFWCNPISGHATLYWYQQILGQGPKLLIQFQNNGVVDDSQLPKDRFSAERLKGVDSTLKIQPAKLEDSAVYLCASSLFRDTGELFFGEGSRLTVL.

V gene TRBV15 combines with J gene TRBJ2-7; D is possibly TRBD2 (6 bases). V was shortened by 0 bases and J by 1 base, with 10 bases between the two germline ends. This CDR3 has 15 amino acids. The germline V gene has CDR1 LNHNV and CDR2 YYDKDF (reference sequence). The CDR3: CATSRDRGGSYEQYF. CDR3 nucleotides: TGTGCCACCAGCAGAGATCGGGGAGGATCCTACGAGCAGTACTTC.

V usage is TRBV13 and J usage is TRBJ2-1, with 10 bases that match TRBD1. This CDR3 is 15 amino acids long. Per germline, CDR1 PRHDT and CDR2 FYEKMQ (reference sequence). J lost 4 bases, V lost 10 bases, and 10 bases had no gene match. This CDR3 reads CATPGGTGDYNEQFF. CDR3 nucleotide sequence: TGTGCCACCCCGGGGGGGACAGGGGATTACAATGAGCAGTTCTTC.

This rearrangement joins TRBV7-2 to TRBJ1-5; tentatively, D is TRBD1 (6 bases). The CDR3 runs to 15 residues. The V end was cut by 1 base, the J end by 10 bases, with 17 bases between. Per germline, CDR1 SGHTA and CDR2 FQGNSA. CDR3 residues: CASSLGDGGLYPQHF. The CDR3 DNA reads as TGTGCCAGCAGCTTAGGAGATGGGGGCCTCTATCCCCAGCATTTT.

The CDR3 protein is CASSDFGHGSTEAFF. The CDR3 bases are TGTGCCAGCAGTGATTTCGGACACGGATCCACTGAAGCTTTCTTT. The chain is built from TRBV25-1 and TRBJ1-1, with D possibly TRBD1 on 5 matching bases. CDR1 is MGHDK, CDR2 SYGVNS, per germline. The CDR3 length is 15 residues. V lost 3 bases, J lost 4 bases, and 15 bases lay in between.

This sequence joins TRBV7-3 and TRBJ1-2; D is undetermined. The V gene lost 1 base and the J gene lost 8 bases, with 17 bases spanning the gap. The germline gives CDR1 SGHTA, CDR2 FQGTGA. The CDR3 has 15 residues. Here the CDR3 reads CASSLKAGSFLGYTF. The CDR3 DNA follows: TGTGCCAGCAGCTTAAAAGCCGGGAGCTTCTTGGGCTACACCTTC.

The rearrangement links TRBV2 to TRBJ1-2; 12 positions agree with TRBD1. After removal of 2 bases from V and 6 bases from J, the junction contained 7 bases not matched to a gene. Germline CDR1 is SNHLY and CDR2 is FYNNEI. The CDR3 is 16 amino acids. CDR3 sequence: CASSEILGQGAHGYTF. The CDR3 region has the DNA TGTGCCAGCAGTGAAATCCTGGGACAGGGGGCGCATGGCTACACCTTC.

The V call is TRBV6-1, the J call TRBJ2-3, with TRBD2 identical over 12 bases. This CDR3 has 15 residues. Germline assignment: CDR1 MNHNS and CDR2 SASEGT. The V gene end was trimmed by 2 bases and the J gene end by 4 bases; junction bases not matched to a gene: 1. This chain's CDR3 is CASSELAGGPDTQYF. The CDR3 DNA is TGTGCCAGCAGTGAACTAGCGGGGGGGCCAGATACGCAGTATTTT.